This TCR beta chain was recovered during a study of vaccination and CD4 T cells after COVID-19. In the study overall: Each participant was administered two doses of a vaccine, which was either BNT162b2 or mRNA-1273. A median of roughly 97 days (range 35 to 161) separated diagnosis from post-COVID sampling.

Notes on the study in general: Only post-vaccination samples contained a median roughly 86% of the reactive clones in convalescent patients.

CDR1 and CDR2 (germline): SQVTM, ANQGSEA. Trimming shortened V by 5 bases and J by 9 bases, and 17 bases separated the two germline ends. The CDR3 is 13 residues long. Treatment: roughly ten-day PBMC culture with coronavirus spike peptide pools or control peptides (ViraFEST assay). Cultured CD4+ T cell DNA underwent sequencing with the Oncomine TCR Beta short-read assay. MiXCR was run by TCRdb on the PCR reads, yielding one entry per CDR3 protein. The data show roughly 11,000 distinct CDR3 sequences, roughly three fifths seen once. Points on this clonotype: Its antigen is undetermined.

This receptor was taken from a human donor who had recovered from COVID-19. Sample: CD4+ T cells from blood, cultured in vitro. This chain uses TRBV29-1 with TRBJ2-1; D ambiguous. The CDR3 nucleotides are TGCAGCGTTTTTTACTTGAACCCAACTGAGCAGTTCTTC. Its protein product is CSVFYLNPTEQFF.